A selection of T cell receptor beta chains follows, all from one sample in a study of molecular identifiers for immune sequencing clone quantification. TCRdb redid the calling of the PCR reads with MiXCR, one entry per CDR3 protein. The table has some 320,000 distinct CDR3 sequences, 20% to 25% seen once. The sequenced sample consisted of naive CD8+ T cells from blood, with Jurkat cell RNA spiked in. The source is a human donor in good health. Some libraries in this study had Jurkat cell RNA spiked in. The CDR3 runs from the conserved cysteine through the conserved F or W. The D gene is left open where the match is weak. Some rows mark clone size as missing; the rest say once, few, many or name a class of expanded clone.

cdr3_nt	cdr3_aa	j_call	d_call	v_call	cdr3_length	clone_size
TGCGCCAGCAGTGACTACAGGGATTCGGTCATCCCCTATAGCAATCAGCCCCAGCATTTT	CASSDYRDSVIPYSNQPQHF	TRBJ1-5	.	TRBV10-2	20	.
TGTGCCAGCAGCCTAGTTAGCGGGGGGGCCAAAGATACGCAGTATTTT	CASSLVSGGAKDTQYF	TRBJ2-3	TRBD2	TRBV6-5	16	many
TGCAGTGCTCCGACAGGGGGTCGAGACGAGCAGTACTTC	CSAPTGGRDEQYF	TRBJ2-7	TRBD1	TRBV20-1	13	many
TGTGCCAGCAGCGTGCGACTAGCGGGAGCTGGTTTGGAGACCCAGTACTTC	CASSVRLAGAGLETQYF	TRBJ2-5	TRBD2	TRBV13	17	few
TGCAGCGTAGGACAGGGAGACTCCTACGAGCAGTACTTC	CSVGQGDSYEQYF	TRBJ2-7	TRBD1	TRBV29-1	13	many
TGTGCCAGCAGCCTCAGGGGAGGGTCTAATGAAAAACTGTTTTTT	CASSLRGGSNEKLFF	TRBJ1-4	.	TRBV7-9	15	many
TGCGCCAGCAGCTTTGGGGGACAGGGCTACGAGCAGTACTTC	CASSFGGQGYEQYF	TRBJ2-7	TRBD1	TRBV5-1	14	.
TGTGCCAGCAGCCTCGGGAGCCTCGGAAACACCATATATTTT	CASSLGSLGNTIYF	TRBJ1-3	.	TRBV13	14	many
TGTGCCTGGGAAGGACTAGCGGGACTGACAGATACGCAGTATTTT	CAWEGLAGLTDTQYF	TRBJ2-3	TRBD2	TRBV30	15	many
TGCAGCGTTGAAGACTGGCTAGGGGATGGCTACACCTTC	CSVEDWLGDGYTF	TRBJ1-2	.	TRBV29-1	13	many
TGTGCCAGCAGTTTATATCAGGGACGAGGAACTGAAGCTTTCTTT	CASSLYQGRGTEAFF	TRBJ1-1	.	TRBV28	15	many
TGTGCCACCAGTGATCGAGGAAGAGGAGGCGGGGAGCTGTTTTTT	CATSDRGRGGGELFF	TRBJ2-2	.	TRBV24-1	15	many
TGTGCCAGCAGCTCCGATAAAAATCAGCCCCAGCATTTT	CASSSDKNQPQHF	TRBJ1-5	.	TRBV7-6	13	many
TGTGCCAGCAGTTACGGGGGGGTTGGACAGCCCCAGCATTTT	CASSYGGVGQPQHF	TRBJ1-5	.	TRBV6-5	14	.
TGTGCCAGCAGTTTAGGGGGCAGGGGGAGCTCTGGGGCCAACGTCCTGACTTTC	CASSLGGRGSSGANVLTF	TRBJ2-6	TRBD1	TRBV12-3/TRBV12-4	18	.
TGTGCCAGCAGCTTAGTGTCCGGACCGAACACTGAAGCTTTCTTT	CASSLVSGPNTEAFF	TRBJ1-1	.	TRBV7-9	15	many
TGCAGCGTTGAAGGCGGGAGTGGCAGAAACATTCAGTACTTC	CSVEGGSGRNIQYF	TRBJ2-4	TRBD2	TRBV29-1	14	few
TGCAGCGTTGAAGAGGACAAGTTTACCCACTATGGCTACACCTTC	CSVEEDKFTHYGYTF	TRBJ1-2	.	TRBV29-1	15	many
TGCAGCGTTGAATTCCTCCCGGGACAGGGAGCTGAGTGGGATGAGCAGTTCTTC	CSVEFLPGQGAEWDEQFF	TRBJ2-1	TRBD1	TRBV29-1	18	.
TGTGCCAGCTCCGGGCAGAACAATGAAGAACTGTTTTTT	CASSGQNNEELFF	TRBJ1-4	.	TRBV27	13	.
TGTGCCAGCACATCGTCTAACCTAGCCAAAAACATTCAGTACTTC	CASTSSNLAKNIQYF	TRBJ2-4	.	TRBV27	15	many
TGTGCCAGCAGCCTAGAACTAGTAAACGAGCAGTACTTC	CASSLELVNEQYF	TRBJ2-7	.	TRBV7-9	13	many
TGTGCCAGCAGCCAAGGTCCAGGGGTGATCTATGGCTACACCTTC	CASSQGPGVIYGYTF	TRBJ1-2	.	TRBV3-1	15	few
TGTGCCAGCAGCCCCTTAAGACAGGGAAGTCAGCCCCAGCATTTT	CASSPLRQGSQPQHF	TRBJ1-5	TRBD1	TRBV28	15	many
TGCGCCAGCAGCCAGGACGGAGCGAACACTGAAGCTTTCTTT	CASSQDGANTEAFF	TRBJ1-1	.	TRBV4-3	14	.
TGTGCCAGCAGCTTCTTCGGGCTAGCCAGCACAGATACGCAGTATTTT	CASSFFGLASTDTQYF	TRBJ2-3	.	TRBV7-9	16	many
TGTGCCAGCAGTTCCCCGCATCCATATGGCTACACCTTC	CASSSPHPYGYTF	TRBJ1-2	.	TRBV12-3/TRBV12-4	13	few
TGTGCCAGCAGCCCCATCGGACGGATAGAAGAGACCCAGTACTTC	CASSPIGRIEETQYF	TRBJ2-5	.	TRBV7-9	15	many
TGTGCCAGCAGGGTTGCCGGATCGTTT	CASRVAGSF	TRBJ1-1	.	TRBV27	9	many
TGTGCCAGTAGTCTTGTGAACTCTGGGGCCAACGTCCTGACTTTC	CASSLVNSGANVLTF	TRBJ2-6	.	TRBV19	15	many
TGCGCCAGCAGCCCTGCGGGGAATAGCAATCAGCCCCAGCATTTT	CASSPAGNSNQPQHF	TRBJ1-5	.	TRBV5-1	15	many
TGCAGCGTTGTGGAGGACAGCCGGTACGAGCAGTACTTC	CSVVEDSRYEQYF	TRBJ2-7	.	TRBV29-1	13	many
TGTGCCAGCAGCCTGCCTGATAGGGAGCGGTCCTGCAATGAGCAGTTCTTC	CASSLPDRERSCNEQFF	TRBJ2-1	.	TRBV5-3	17	.
TGTGCCAGCACCCACGGGGGGGGAGAAAAACTGTTTTTT	CASTHGGGEKLFF	TRBJ1-4	.	TRBV11-2	13	.
TGTGCCGGCAATCAGCCCCAGCATTTT	CAGNQPQHF	TRBJ1-5	.	TRBV7-4	9	many
TGTGCCAGCAGCCTGGACGCCATGTATGGTCAGCCCCAGCATTTT	CASSLDAMYGQPQHF	TRBJ1-5	.	TRBV5-5	15	many
TGCAGCGTTGAAGATCTTGAAGATACGCAGTATTTT	CSVEDLEDTQYF	TRBJ2-3	.	TRBV29-1	12	many
TGTGCTAGTCGTGGTGTCAAAAACATTCAGTACTTC	CASRGVKNIQYF	TRBJ2-4	.	TRBV6-5	12	many
TGTGCCAGTAGTATCGGGGGAAGGTCCGCCAAAAACATTCAGTACTTC	CASSIGGRSAKNIQYF	TRBJ2-4	.	TRBV19	16	many
TGCGCCAGCAGCCAAGCCCCGGCGGGACAATCCACAGATACGCAGTATTTT	CASSQAPAGQSTDTQYF	TRBJ2-3	.	TRBV4-1	17	.
TGTGCCAGCAGTTACTCGACATTGCGGGAGCTGTTTTTT	CASSYSTLRELFF	TRBJ2-2	.	TRBV6-2/TRBV6-3	13	many
TGTGCCAGCAAACCAGGGTTCTACTACGAGCAGTACTTC	CASKPGFYYEQYF	TRBJ2-7	.	TRBV6-5	13	many
TGTGCCAGCAGCCAAGTCCCGGGACAGGGCTACGAGCAGTACTTC	CASSQVPGQGYEQYF	TRBJ2-7	TRBD1	TRBV7-9	15	few
TGTGCCAGCAGCTTAGGCGCGCTAGCGGGGGGGCCTGGCTACGAGCAGTACTTC	CASSLGALAGGPGYEQYF	TRBJ2-7	TRBD2	TRBV7-2	18	.
TGCAGTGCTAGAGATCCCCGGGACAGGGACTCCTACGAGCAGTACTTC	CSARDPRDRDSYEQYF	TRBJ2-7	TRBD1	TRBV20-1	16	many
TGTGCCAGCAGTTCAGCCATAGGACTAGCGGGAGGAGAAGATACGCAGTATTTT	CASSSAIGLAGGEDTQYF	TRBJ2-3	TRBD2	TRBV28	18	many
TGTGCCAGCAGCCAGACCGAGGGAGAGACCCAGTACTTC	CASSQTEGETQYF	TRBJ2-5	.	TRBV7-9	13	many
TGTGCCAGCAGTTTCCCAGGTCCCTTGAACACTGAAGCTTTCTTT	CASSFPGPLNTEAFF	TRBJ1-1	.	TRBV28	15	many
TGCGCCAGCGCCGGGGCCAGCGCCTACAATGAGCAGTTCTTC	CASAGASAYNEQFF	TRBJ2-1	.	TRBV10-2	14	.
TGTGCCACCAGAATGACAGGTCAGAACACTGAAGCTTTCTTT	CATRMTGQNTEAFF	TRBJ1-1	.	TRBV24-1	14	many
TGTGCCAGCAGCCCCTACCCCCTCCCGGGAAGCACAGATACGCAGTATTTT	CASSPYPLPGSTDTQYF	TRBJ2-3	.	TRBV3-1	17	.
TGCCCCAGCAGAGAGGACAGGGACTCCTACAATGAGCAGTTCTTC	CPSREDRDSYNEQFF	TRBJ2-1	TRBD1	TRBV5-1	15	few